The sequence of this TCR beta chain was determined in a study of CD4 T cells in relation to SARS-CoV-2 and coronaviruses. About the research overall: After roughly 9 days of antigen culture, PBMC TCR beta CDR3s were sequenced.

CDR3 size: 16 residues. CDR1 is SGHTA and CDR2 is FQGTGA in the germline V gene. Trimming left V 10 bases short and J 0 bases short, with 21 bases between. About this clone itself: The antigen remains undetermined.

Generated by immunoSEQ multiplex PCR, the TCRdb table keeps only in-frame clones and is missing some. This table has around 20,000 clones, 70% to 80% appearing once. Unexposed donor CD4+ T cells date from about 2010-2018, before the COVID-19 pandemic. The cells were cultured for around ten days before CD4+ T cells were isolated. Unexposed-donor CD4+ T cells were probed with SARS-CoV-2 S/N and four cold-coronavirus spikes, cells permitting. This sequence originates from a human donor in good health. This rearrangement joins TRBV7-3 to TRBJ1-1; D might be TRBD1 (6 bases). The source material was CD4+ T cells from PBMCs, cultured in vitro. The CDR3 DNA reads TGTGCCACCCCATGTGGGACATACTTCATGAACACTGAAGCTTTCTTT. This encodes CATPCGTYFMNTEAFF.